A single TCR beta chain is shown here with its context. Its antigen is currently unknown. The data were produced by immunoSEQ multiplex PCR, yet TCRdb's version contains in-frame clones alone and is incomplete. The data contain over 75,000 clones, approximately 87% of them singletons. Germline CDR1 and CDR2: SGHRS and YFSETQ. The length of the CDR3 is 14 residues. Trimming pared 3 bases from V and 3 bases from J, leaving 13 bases between. This entry belongs to a study of OX40 agonist ivuxolimab in advanced cancers. Whole-study context: Cohort: about 82% men, mean age 60, aged roughly 23 to 90. Partial responses, seen in three patients, involved one hepatocellular carcinoma and two cutaneous melanomas. Study findings and constraints: Patients with a partial response at 0.1-3.0 mg/kg had among the lowest clonal expansion. CD8+ T cells (on average) carried more expanded clones than CD4+ T cells.

The sequence derives from an adult with an advanced solid tumor such as melanoma, head and neck, liver or kidney cancer. The sample consisted of CD4+ or CD8+ T cells sorted from blood, taken in a trial of the OX40 agonist ivuxolimab. This sequence joins TRBV5-1 and TRBJ2-7, with D perhaps given as TRBD1 or TRBD2 (5 bases each). CDR3 nucleotides: TGCGCCAGCAGCTCCAGAGGGGTGATCTACGAGCAGTACTTC. This gives the protein CASSSRGVIYEQYF.